This is a list of T cell receptor beta chains from one sample in a study of T cells after yellow fever vaccination. TCRdb re-derived calls from the 5' RACE reads in MiXCR, one entry per CDR3 protein. This table has roughly 62,000 distinct CDR3 sequences, approximately 6.5% appearing once. This specimen consisted of CD8+ T cells sorted from PBMCs, obtained on the day of the first yellow fever vaccination. All receptors derive from a man younger than 30 who received the YFV17D yellow fever vaccine. The CDR3 runs from the conserved cysteine through the conserved F or W.

V: TRBV20-1
J: TRBJ1-5
CDR3: CSASDPGGQGNQPQHF

V: TRBV19
J: TRBJ1-2
CDR3: CASSKPGEMGYTF

V: TRBV12-3/TRBV12-4
J: TRBJ1-3
CDR3: CASIQTGSGNTIYF

V: TRBV29-1
J: TRBJ2-1
CDR3: CSVRAPHEQFF

V: TRBV6-1
J: TRBJ1-4
CDR3: CGSSEEWMGDNEKLFF

V: TRBV14
J: TRBJ2-2
CDR3: CASSQVRYTGELFF

V: TRBV15
J: TRBJ2-5
CDR3: CATSRDMGSETQYF

V: TRBV7-9
J: TRBJ2-5
CDR3: CASSSQEMGAQETQYF

V: TRBV4-1
J: TRBJ2-2
CDR3: CASSQGGGAGELFF

V: TRBV4-3
J: TRBJ2-2
CDR3: CASSQDPAGETGELFF

V: TRBV3-1
J: TRBJ2-5
CDR3: CASSQAETQYF

V: TRBV4-3
J: TRBJ1-4
CDR3: CASSQAGGLEKLFF

V: TRBV4-3
J: TRBJ2-7
CDR3: CASSQDVGASGWYEQYF

V: TRBV23-1
J: TRBJ2-5
CDR3: CASSLSEETQYF

V: TRBV6-4
J: TRBJ2-3
CDR3: CASSEGLAGGPDTQYF

V: TRBV25-1
J: TRBJ2-4
CDR3: CASGPSGAIQYF

V: TRBV7-9
J: TRBJ1-2
CDR3: CASSSDAAGYTF

V: TRBV6-1
J: TRBJ2-7
CDR3: CASSEYGQSYEQYF

V: TRBV4-2
J: TRBJ2-5
CDR3: CASSHDRGLKYF

V: TRBV4-3
J: TRBJ2-5
CDR3: CASSHLAGGQETQYF